These 2 T cell receptor beta chains originate from one sample sequenced in a study of cytomegalovirus exposure and HLA in healthy donors. PCR primers comprised 60 Vbeta and 13 Jbeta primers. TCRdb keeps only in-frame clones here, not all; method: immunoSEQ multiplex PCR. Here the sample spans 150,000 to 200,000 clones, around 72% being singletons. The sample consisted of PBMCs. Receptors originate from a woman aged 50 to 60 in good health and CMV-seropositive.

V gene TRBV30 combines with J gene TRBJ1-1; D is uncertain. V was cut by 2 bases and J by 1 base, with 8 bases left in between. The CDR3 is 13 amino acids. CDR1 and CDR2 (germline): GTSNPN, SVGIG (reference sequence). The DNA for the CDR3 is TGTGCCTGGAGTCCGTCAGGGAACACTGAAGCTTTCTTT. Translation gives CAWSPSGNTEAFF.

Of note for this clone: The sample contains more than one DNA sequence encoding this CDR3. The J gene is TRBJ2-3, the V gene TRBV11-3, with D perhaps matching TRBD2 (7 bases). CDR1 is SGHNT, CDR2 YENEEA, per germline. Trimming removed 8 bases at V and 3 bases at J, with 18 bases between. The CDR3 sequence is 15 residues long. The CDR3 reads CASAMRGGGTDTQYF. Written as DNA, the CDR3 is TGTGCCAGCGCTATGAGGGGGGGCGGTACAGATACGCAGTATTTT.